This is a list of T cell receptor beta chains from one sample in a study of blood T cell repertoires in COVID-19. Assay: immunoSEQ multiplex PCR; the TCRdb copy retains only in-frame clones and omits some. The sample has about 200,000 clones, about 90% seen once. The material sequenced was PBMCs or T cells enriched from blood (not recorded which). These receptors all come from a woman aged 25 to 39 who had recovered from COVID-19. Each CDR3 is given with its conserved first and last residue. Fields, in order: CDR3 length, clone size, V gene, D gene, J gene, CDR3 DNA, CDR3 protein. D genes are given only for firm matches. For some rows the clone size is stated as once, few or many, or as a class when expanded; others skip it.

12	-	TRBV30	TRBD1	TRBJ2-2	TGTGCCTGGGACCAGGGGGACGGGGAGCTGTTTTTT	CAWDQGDGELFF
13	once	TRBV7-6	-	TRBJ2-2	TGTGCCAGCAGCTTACCCGGGTCCGGGGAGCTGTTTTTT	CASSLPGSGELFF
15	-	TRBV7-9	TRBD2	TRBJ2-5	TGTGCGGCAAGGCGCCTAGCGGGTGCCCAAGAGACCCAGTACTTC	CAARRLAGAQETQYF
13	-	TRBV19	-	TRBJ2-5	TGTGCCAGTAGGGCACAGGGTCAGGAGACCCAGTACTTC	CASRAQGQETQYF
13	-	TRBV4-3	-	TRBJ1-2	TGCGCCAGCAGCCCCCAGGAGGGCTATGGCTACACCTTC	CASSPQEGYGYTF
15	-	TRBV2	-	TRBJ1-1	TGTGCCAGCAGTGGAGTTGGGCCCCTGGCCACTGAAGCTTTCTTT	CASSGVGPLATEAFF
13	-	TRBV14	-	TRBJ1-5	TGTGCCAGCAGCCGGACAGTCAATCAGCCCCAGCATTTT	CASSRTVNQPQHF
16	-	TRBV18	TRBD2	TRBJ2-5	TGTGCCAGCTCACCGGGTAACAGCGGGACCCTTGGGACCCAGTACTTC	CASSPGNSGTLGTQYF
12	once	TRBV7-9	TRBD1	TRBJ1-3	TGTGCCAGCAGCTTTACAGGGGACACCATATATTTT	CASSFTGDTIYF
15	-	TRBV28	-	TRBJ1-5	TGTGCCAGCAGTTTAGGAGGAGTTGGCAATCAGCCCCAGCATTTT	CASSLGGVGNQPQHF
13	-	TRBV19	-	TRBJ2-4	TGTGCCAGTAGTATCGGAGCCAAAAACATTCAGTACTTC	CASSIGAKNIQYF
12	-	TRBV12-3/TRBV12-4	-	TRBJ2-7	TGTGCCAGCAGATCCGGGACACTCGAGCAGTACTTC	CASRSGTLEQYF
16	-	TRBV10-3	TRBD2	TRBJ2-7	TGTGCCATCAGTGACCCCGGGACTAGCTCCTCCTACGAGCAGTACTTC	CAISDPGTSSSYEQYF
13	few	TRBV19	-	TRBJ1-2	TGTGCCAGTACCGATGTGGCGGCCTATGGCTACACCTTC	CASTDVAAYGYTF
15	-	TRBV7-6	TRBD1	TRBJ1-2	TGTGCCAGCAGCCCCGAACAGGGGGGTATCAAGGGCTACACCTTC	CASSPEQGGIKGYTF
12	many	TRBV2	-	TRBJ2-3	TGTGCCAGTCGTCAGGTGGCAGATACGCAGTATTTT	CASRQVADTQYF
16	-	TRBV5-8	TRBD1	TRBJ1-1	TGTGCCAGCAGCACAGACAGGGGAACTTTGAACACTGAAGCTTTCTTT	CASSTDRGTLNTEAFF
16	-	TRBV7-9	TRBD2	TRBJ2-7	TGTGCCAGCAGCCCATGGCCGGGACTAGCGAGCTACGAGCAGTACTTC	CASSPWPGLASYEQYF
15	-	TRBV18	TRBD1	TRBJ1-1	TGTGCCAGCTCACCGCTGGACAGGTTCGTCACTGAAGCTTTCTTT	CASSPLDRFVTEAFF
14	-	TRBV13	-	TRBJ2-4	TGTGCCAGCAGCTTAGCGCAGGTCAAAAACATTCAGTACTTC	CASSLAQVKNIQYF
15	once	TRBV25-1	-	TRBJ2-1	TGTGCCAGCAGTCCCATCTGGGGGGGCGCGACTGAGCAGTTCTTC	CASSPIWGGATEQFF
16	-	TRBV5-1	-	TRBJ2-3	TGCGCCAGCAGCTTGGCCCCCCCCGTGGCCACAGATACGCAGTATTTT	CASSLAPPVATDTQYF
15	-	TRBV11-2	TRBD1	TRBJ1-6	TGTGCCAGCAGCTTAGATACAGGGGTAACTTCACCCCTCCACTTT	CASSLDTGVTSPLHF
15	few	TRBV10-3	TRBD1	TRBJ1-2	TGTGCCATCACTCCGACAGGGGGCGACAACTATGGCTACACCTTC	CAITPTGGDNYGYTF
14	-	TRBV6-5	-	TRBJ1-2	TGTGCCAGCAGTTATAAGGACACCCGTAGTAGGTACACCTTC	CASSYKDTRSRYTF
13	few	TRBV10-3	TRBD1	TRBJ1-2	TGTGCCATCAGTGAATTGACAGGGAAAGGCTACACCTTC	CAISELTGKGYTF
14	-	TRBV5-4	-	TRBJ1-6	TGTGCCAGCAGCTTACCGGGAGAGAATTCACCCCTCCACTTT	CASSLPGENSPLHF
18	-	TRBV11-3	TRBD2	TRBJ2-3	TGTGCCAGCAGCTTAGTAATAGCGGGAGGGCCTGCTGTAAATACGCAGTATTTT	CASSLVIAGGPAVNTQYF
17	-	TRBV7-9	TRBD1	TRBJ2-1	TGTGCCAGCAGCTCCGGAACATGGACAGGACCCTACAATGAGCAGTTCTTC	CASSSGTWTGPYNEQFF
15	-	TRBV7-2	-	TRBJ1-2	TGTGCCAGCAGCTTCACGGCAGGGCTGACCTATGGCTACACCTTC	CASSFTAGLTYGYTF
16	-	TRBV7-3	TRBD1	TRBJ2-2	TGTGCCAGCAGCTTAGGGGGACAGGGGGCCACCGGGGAGCTGTTTTTT	CASSLGGQGATGELFF
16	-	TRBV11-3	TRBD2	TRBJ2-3	TGTGCCAGCAGCCAAGGCTGGGGGGGTAATACAGATACGCAGTATTTT	CASSQGWGGNTDTQYF
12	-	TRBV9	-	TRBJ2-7	TGTGCCAGCAGCGCCCCCAGGGCCGAGCAGTACTTC	CASSAPRAEQYF
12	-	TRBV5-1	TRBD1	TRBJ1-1	TGCGCCAGCACAGGGGGCAACACTGAAGCTTTCTTT	CASTGGNTEAFF
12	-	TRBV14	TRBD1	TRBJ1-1	TGTGCCAGCAGCCAACGGACAGGGGGAACTTTCTTT	CASSQRTGGTFF
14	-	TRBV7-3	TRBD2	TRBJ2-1	TGTGCCAGCAGCTCGGGACTAGCGGACAATGAGCAGTTCTTC	CASSSGLADNEQFF
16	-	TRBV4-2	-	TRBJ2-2	TGTGCCAGCAGCCACCTTGGACTAGAGGGGGTCGGGGAGCTGTTTTTT	CASSHLGLEGVGELFF
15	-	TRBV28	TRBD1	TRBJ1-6	TGTGCCAGCAGTATACTCGGGACAGGAAATTCACCCCTCCACTTT	CASSILGTGNSPLHF
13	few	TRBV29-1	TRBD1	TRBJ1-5	TGCAGCGTAACGCAGGGGGCAAGTCAGCCCCAGCATTTT	CSVTQGASQPQHF
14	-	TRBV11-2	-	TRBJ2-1	TGTGCCAGCAGCTTAGTTGCAGGGGAAGGTGAGCAGTTCTTC	CASSLVAGEGEQFF
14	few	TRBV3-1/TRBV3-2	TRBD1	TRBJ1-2	TGTGCCAGCAGCCGGGACAGTCCTAACTATGGCTACACCTTC	CASSRDSPNYGYTF
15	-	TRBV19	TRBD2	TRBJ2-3	TGTGCCAGTACCCGGGGGACTAGCGGTTGGAATACGCAGTATTTT	CASTRGTSGWNTQYF
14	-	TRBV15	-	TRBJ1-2	TGTGCCACCAGCAGAGAGGCAGGTCGAGATGGCTACACCTTC	CATSREAGRDGYTF
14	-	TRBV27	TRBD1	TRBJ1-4	TGTGCCAGCAGCCGCCGGGACAGGGTTGAAAAACTGTTTTTT	CASSRRDRVEKLFF
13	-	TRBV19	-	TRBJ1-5	TGTGCCAGTAGTAAAGGGGGCAATCAGCCCCAGCATTTT	CASSKGGNQPQHF
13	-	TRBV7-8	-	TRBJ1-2	TGTGCCAGCAGCTTAGCGGGAGCCTATGGCTACACCTTC	CASSLAGAYGYTF
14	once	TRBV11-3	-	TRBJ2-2	TGTGCCAGCAGCTTAGGGCTCAACACCGGGGAGCTGTTTTTT	CASSLGLNTGELFF
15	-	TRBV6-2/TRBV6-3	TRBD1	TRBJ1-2	TGTGCCAGCAGTATGAGATATCAGGGGGAGCGTGGCTACACCTTC	CASSMRYQGERGYTF
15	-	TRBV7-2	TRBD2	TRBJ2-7	TGTGCCAGCAGCTGGGGACTAGCGGGGACCTACGAGCAGTACTTC	CASSWGLAGTYEQYF
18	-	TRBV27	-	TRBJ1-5	TGTGCCAGCAGTTTATTTGGAGGATCTTCTTATAGCAATCAGCCCCAGCATTTT	CASSLFGGSSYSNQPQHF
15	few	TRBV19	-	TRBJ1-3	TGTGCCACCGTACTGACGGCGGCCTCTGGAAACACCATATATTTT	CATVLTAASGNTIYF
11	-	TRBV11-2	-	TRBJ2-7	TGTGCCACCAGCCGGGTTGTAGTGCAGTACTTC	CATSRVVVQYF
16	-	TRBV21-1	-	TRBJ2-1	TGTGCCAGCAGCACACCGGGACTAGACTGTGACAATGAGCAGTTCTTC	CASSTPGLDCDNEQFF
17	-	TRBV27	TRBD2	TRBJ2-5	TGTGCCAGCAGTCCAAGCCTCCTAGCGGGAGGAGTGGAGACCCAGTACTTC	CASSPSLLAGGVETQYF
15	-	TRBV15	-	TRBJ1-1	TGTGCCACCAGCAGAGATGAGGGTATGGGCACTGAAGCTTTCTTT	CATSRDEGMGTEAFF
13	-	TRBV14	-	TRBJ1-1	TGTGCCAGCAGCCGATATAGGAACACTGAAGCTTTCTTT	CASSRYRNTEAFF
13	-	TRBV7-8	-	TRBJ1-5	TGTGCCAGCAGATCGGGAGGAAATCAGCCCCAGCATTTT	CASRSGGNQPQHF